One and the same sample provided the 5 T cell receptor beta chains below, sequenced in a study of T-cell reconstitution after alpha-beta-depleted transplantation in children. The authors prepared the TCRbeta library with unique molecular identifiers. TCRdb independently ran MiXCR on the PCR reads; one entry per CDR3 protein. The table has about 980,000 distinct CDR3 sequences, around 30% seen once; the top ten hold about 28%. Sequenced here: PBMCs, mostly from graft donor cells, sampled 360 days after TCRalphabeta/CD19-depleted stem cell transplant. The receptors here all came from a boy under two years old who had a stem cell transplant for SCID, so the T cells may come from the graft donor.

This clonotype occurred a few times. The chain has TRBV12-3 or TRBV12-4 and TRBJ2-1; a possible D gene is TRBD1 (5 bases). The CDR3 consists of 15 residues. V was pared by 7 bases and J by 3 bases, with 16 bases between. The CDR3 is CASIVTGYLYNEQFF. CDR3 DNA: TGTGCCAGCATCGTAACAGGATACCTCTACAATGAGCAGTTCTTC.

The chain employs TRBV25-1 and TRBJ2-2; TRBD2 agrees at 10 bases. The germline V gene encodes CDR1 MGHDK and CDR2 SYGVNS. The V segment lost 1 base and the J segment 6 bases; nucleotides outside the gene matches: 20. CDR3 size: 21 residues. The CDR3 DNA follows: TGTGCCAGCAGTGAATGGTCTAGCGGGGGACCACGATCCGGGGGGTCCGGGGAGCTGTTTTTT. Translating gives CASSEWSSGGPRSGGSGELFF.

The CDR3 coding sequence is TGCAGCGCACTAATGGACAATGGAGAGACCCAGTACTTC. Translated, it gives CSALMDNGETQYF. The chain has TRBV29-1 and TRBJ2-5, with D maybe TRBD1 (5 bases). The CDR3 contains 13 residues. V lost 7 bases to trimming and J lost 4 bases, with 16 bases between them. Germline-derived CDR1 and CDR2 are SQVTM and ANQGSEA.

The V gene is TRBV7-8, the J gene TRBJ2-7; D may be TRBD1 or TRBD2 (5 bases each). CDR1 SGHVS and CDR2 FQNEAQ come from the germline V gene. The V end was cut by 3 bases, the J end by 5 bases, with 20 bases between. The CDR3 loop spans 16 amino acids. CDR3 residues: CASSLGYGTTTNEQYF. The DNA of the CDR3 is TGTGCCAGCAGCTTGGGCTACGGGACGACCACGAACGAGCAGTACTTC.

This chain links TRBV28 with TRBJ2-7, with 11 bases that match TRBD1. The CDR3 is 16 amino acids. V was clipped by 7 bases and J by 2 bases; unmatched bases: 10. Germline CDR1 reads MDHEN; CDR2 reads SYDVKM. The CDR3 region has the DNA TGTGCCAGCATCAGACGTGGGACAGGGGGAACCTACGAGCAGTACTTC. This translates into CASIRRGTGGTYEQYF. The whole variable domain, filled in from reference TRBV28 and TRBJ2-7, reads DVKVTQSSRYLVKRTGEKVFLECVQDMDHENMFWYRQDPGLGLRLIYFSYDVKMKEKGDIPEGYSVSREKKERFSLILESASTNQTSMYLCASIRRGTGGTYEQYFGPGTRLTVT.